The 18 T cell receptor beta chains in this list originate from one sample, sequenced in a study of control samples from healthy donors and cancer patients (dated by TCRdb to 2018 to 2020). Library method: the immunoSEQ multiplex PCR assay. Entries here come from immuneACCESS through TCRdb and include only in-frame sequences with V and J called. Some clones fail to appear in such tables; in the studies checked, an unresolved V gene covers under half of the shortfall, and the cause of the remainder is unknown. The sample includes about 170,000 clones, with 91% observed a single time. Of the sample, about 1.6% falls within the top ten clones. The sample taken for sequencing was blood. These receptors were obtained from a young woman in good health.

The V call is TRBV27, the J call TRBJ2-2, with TRBD1 matching 8 bases. Germline V gene sequence: CDR1 MNHEY, CDR2 SMNVEV (reference sequence). The V segment lost 4 bases and the J segment 4 bases; nucleotides outside the gene matches: 2. This CDR3 has 14 residues. The CDR3 region is CASSSGGATGELFF. CDR3 coding DNA: TGTGCCAGCAGTTCAGGGGGCGCCACCGGGGAGCTGTTTTTT.

V usage is TRBV14 and J usage is TRBJ1-1; D gene ambiguous. V was pared by 5 bases and J by 4 bases, with 11 bases between. The CDR3 loop spans 13 amino acids. The germline CDR1 and CDR2 sequences are SGHDN and FVKESK. DNA for the CDR3: TGTGCCAGCAGCTTAACGGTACTCACTGAAGCTTTCTTT. Protein: CASSLTVLTEAFF.

A word on this clone: This specimen includes other DNA sequences encoding the same CDR3. The V gene is TRBV18, the J gene TRBJ2-1; TRBD1 aligns across 7 bases. Germline lookup yields CDR1 KGHSH and CDR2 LQKENI. V lost 3 bases, J lost 4 bases, and 3 bases stayed unmatched. The CDR3 spans 14 residues. In DNA form, the CDR3 reads TGTGCCAGCTCACCGGGACAGAGTTACAATGAGCAGTTCTTC. This encodes CASSPGQSYNEQFF.

The V and J genes are TRBV7-2 and TRBJ2-5; a possible D gene is TRBD2 (5 bases). V was pared by 0 bases and J by 5 bases, with 10 bases between. Germline values: CDR1 SGHTA, CDR2 FQGNSA. The CDR3 consists of 14 residues. CDR3 loop: CASSLAGVRETQYF. CDR3 sequence (DNA): TGTGCCAGCAGCTTAGCGGGAGTAAGGGAGACCCAGTACTTC.

This clone was found once. The rearrangement links TRBV5-5 to TRBJ2-7; 13 positions agree with TRBD2. CDR3 length: 15 residues. The germline V gene encodes CDR1 SGHKS and CDR2 YYEKEE (reference sequence). V lost 2 bases and J lost 5; bases outside the gene matches: 4. This CDR3 is CASSLTLAGGDEQYF. The CDR3, as DNA: TGTGCCAGCAGCTTAACACTAGCGGGAGGGGACGAGCAGTACTTC.

This clone was observed a handful of times. The V call is TRBV19, the J call TRBJ1-1; D is unresolved. Germline loops: CDR1 LNHDA, CDR2 SQIVND (reference sequence). The ends were cut back, 3 bases at V and 0 bases at J, with 8 bases in the middle. The CDR3 totals 14 residues. In DNA, the CDR3 is TGTGCCAGTAGTATGCAAACAGTGAACACTGAAGCTTTCTTT. Its protein is CASSMQTVNTEAFF.

This chain joins TRBV18 and TRBJ2-5; no firm D call. The germline V gene encodes CDR1 KGHSH and CDR2 LQKENI. Between the trimmed V and J ends, which lost 2 bases and 2 bases, there was a span of 6 bases. The CDR3 consists of 13 residues. CDR3 nucleotides: TGTGCCAGCTCACCATCACTTCAAGAGACCCAGTACTTC. Translation gives CASSPSLQETQYF.

This clone was recorded once. This rearrangement joins TRBV5-1 to TRBJ2-3, with 7 bases fitting TRBD1. With 5 bases clipped from V and 1 base from J, the junction kept 4 bases outside the gene matches. The CDR3 runs 14 residues. Germline lookup yields CDR1 SGHRS and CDR2 YFSETQ. The DNA of the CDR3 is TGCGCCAGCAGGACCGGGACAGGCACAGATACGCAGTATTTT. Its protein product is CASRTGTGTDTQYF. The full variable domain, with the rest looked up from reference TRBV5-1 and TRBJ2-3, is KAGVTQTPRYLIKTRGQQVTLSCSPISGHRSVSWYQQTPGQGLQFLFEYFSETQRNKGNFPGRFSGRQFSNSRSEMNVSTLELGDSALYLCASRTGTGTDTQYFGPGTRLTVL.

Here the CDR3 reads CAISNPGTSDNEQFF. The CDR3 DNA follows: TGTGCCATCAGTAACCCCGGGACTAGCGACAATGAGCAGTTCTTC. The chain links TRBV10-3 to TRBJ2-1; 10 positions match TRBD2. CDR1 is ENHRY and CDR2 is SYGVKD in the germline V gene. The CDR3 has 15 amino acids. Trimming removed 5 bases from V and 5 bases from J; junction bases left unmatched: 6.

The chain joins TRBV6-5 to TRBJ2-1; 9 positions match TRBD1. With 5 bases clipped from V and 1 base from J, the junction kept 3 bases outside the gene matches. CDR3 length: 15 amino acids. Germline V gives CDR1 MNHEY, CDR2 SVGAGI. In DNA, the CDR3 is TGTGCCAGCAGTAAGGACAGGGGTTCCTACAATGAGCAGTTCTTC. This gives the protein CASSKDRGSYNEQFF.

V gene TRBV28 combines with J gene TRBJ2-4; D is possibly TRBD1 (5 bases). CDR3 length: 15 amino acids. Germline CDR1 and CDR2: MDHEN and SYDVKM. V was trimmed by 5 bases and J by 3 bases, leaving 14 bases between them. The CDR3 DNA reads as TGTGCCAGCAGTAGGGGCCGGGTCGTCAAAAACATTCAGTACTTC. It specifies CASSRGRVVKNIQYF.

The J gene is TRBJ1-2, the V gene TRBV3-1 (or the pseudogene TRBV3-2); no firm D call. CDR3 length: 13 residues. Germline-derived CDR1 and CDR2 are LGHDT and YNNKEL (reference sequence). V lost 4 bases and J 0 bases, leaving 6 bases between the germline ends. CDR3 in amino acids: CASSPMANYGYTF. The DNA for the CDR3 is TGTGCCAGCAGCCCGATGGCTAACTATGGCTACACCTTC.

This clone was counted ten times or more. The DNA of the CDR3 is TGTGCCAGCAGTGAAGGTTCGGGAAGCTCCTACGAGCAGTACTTC. This sequence encodes CASSEGSGSSYEQYF. V usage is TRBV6-1 and J usage is TRBJ2-7, with D possibly TRBD2 on 5 matching bases. V was shortened by 1 base and J by 0 bases, with 10 bases between the two germline ends. This CDR3 has 15 residues. CDR1 MNHNS and CDR2 SASEGT come from the germline V gene.

As to this clone: At the DNA level, this CDR3 is encoded by other sequences in the same sample as well. CDR3 protein: CASSYSGSSYNSPLHF. The CDR3, as DNA: TGTGCCAGCAGTTACTCTGGGAGCTCCTATAATTCACCCCTCCACTTT. V and J are TRBV6-5 and TRBJ1-6, with D uncertain. CDR3 length: 16 residues. V lost 0 bases and J 0 bases, leaving 6 bases between the germline ends. Germline assignment: CDR1 MNHEY and CDR2 SVGAGI.

V is TRBV24-1 and J is TRBJ1-2; TRBD1 agrees at 7 bases. Germline values: CDR1 KGHDR, CDR2 SFDVKD. The CDR3 has 12 amino acids. Trimming at V came to 6 bases and at J to 5 bases, leaving 2 bases not matched to a gene. CDR3 protein: CATSPGGYGYTF. DNA for the CDR3: TGTGCCACCAGTCCAGGGGGTTATGGCTACACCTTC.

This clone has only a few counts. Other nucleotide sequences from this sample produce the same CDR3. This chain links TRBV7-3 with TRBJ2-1; D call uncertain. The germline V and J ends were trimmed by 2 bases and 7 bases, with 3 bases remaining between them. CDR1 and CDR2 from the germline V gene are SGHTA and FQGTGA. The CDR3 extends over 11 amino acids. The CDR3 is CASSLGNEQFF. The DNA for the CDR3 is TGTGCCAGCAGCTTAGGGAATGAGCAGTTCTTC.

The chain recombines TRBV27 with TRBJ1-3; D is undetermined. This CDR3 has 16 residues. CDR1 is MNHEY and CDR2 is SMNVEV in the germline V gene (reference sequence). Trimming removed 5 bases at V and 0 bases at J, with 14 bases between. As DNA, the CDR3 is TGTGCCAGCAGTCCCCTCCGAAAGAACTCTGGAAACACCATATATTTT. Protein: CASSPLRKNSGNTIYF.

This sequence joins TRBV4-1 and TRBJ1-3; no reliable D call. The CDR3 runs 15 residues. V lost 0 bases to trimming and J lost 0 bases, with 6 bases between them. Per germline, CDR1 MGHRA and CDR2 YSYEKL. The CDR3 is CASSQDLVSGNTIYF. The CDR3 DNA is TGCGCCAGCAGCCAAGATCTCGTCTCTGGAAACACCATATATTTT.